These 30 T cell receptor beta chains came from one sample sequenced in a study of regulatory T cells in long-lasting Graves disease. Building the TCR beta libraries relied on iRepertoire HTBI primers, and CDR3 regions underwent Arm-PCR. Via MiXCR, TCRdb re-called the multiplex PCR reads, giving one row per CDR3 protein. The table shows around 500,000 distinct CDR3 sequences, with roughly 20% occurring only once. Time point defined: persistent/refractory GD, antithyroid drugs over 5 years with positive TRAb. PBMC RNA served as the TCR library source. Sequences were derived from peripheral blood mononuclear cells (PBMCs), sampled when the disease was refractory, from a patient treated with antithyroid drugs. Receptor source: a female donor with Graves disease.

This clonotype was recorded many times. The chain uses TRBV6-5 and TRBJ1-4; D is unresolved. Germline V CDR1 and CDR2: MNHEY, SVGAGI. The CDR3 covers 13 residues. Trimming cost V 0 bases and J 4 bases, with 3 bases left between them. The CDR3 DNA sequence: TGTGCCAGCAGTTACTCTAGTAATGAAAAACTGTTTTTT. This translates into CASSYSSNEKLFF.

The chain combines TRBV19 with TRBJ2-2, with D maybe TRBD2 (6 bases). The V gene's germline CDR1 is LNHDA and CDR2 SQIVND (reference sequence). This CDR3 region has 16 residues. With 5 bases removed from V and 6 bases from J, the gap between germline ends came to 19 bases. CDR3: CASSGGKFPPAGELFF. The CDR3 DNA is TGTGCCAGTAGTGGCGGGAAGTTTCCCCCGGCCGGGGAGCTGTTTTTT.

This clonotype was seen a few times. V is TRBV15 and J is TRBJ1-6; 8 bases match TRBD1. Germline V gene lookup returns CDR1 LNHNV and CDR2 YYDKDF (reference sequence). This CDR3 region has 17 residues. Trimming at V came to 3 bases and at J to 6 bases, leaving 10 bases not matched to a gene. The CDR3 coding sequence is TGTGCCACCAGCAGGGAAACGACAGGGGCAACTAATTCACCCCTCCACTTT. The encoded protein is CATSRETTGATNSPLHF.

This clonotype was recorded many times. The V and J genes are TRBV6-1 and TRBJ2-7, with D perhaps matching TRBD1 (6 bases). This CDR3 has 15 amino acids. Germline lookup yields CDR1 MNHNS and CDR2 SASEGT. Trimming pared 5 bases from V and 2 bases from J, leaving 16 bases between. The CDR3 nucleotides read TGTGCCAGCAGTAAACAGGGCCTCCTTCCCTACGAGCAGTACTTC. Its translation: CASSKQGLLPYEQYF.

This clonotype appeared many times. The chain is built from TRBV11-2 and TRBJ2-6; D not resolved. Germline lookup yields CDR1 SGHAT and CDR2 FQNNGV. The CDR3 runs 16 residues. V was shortened by 5 bases and J by 2 bases, with 13 bases between the two germline ends. The CDR3 DNA reads as TGTGCCAGCAGCCTATATTTCGGCACTGGGGCCAACGTCCTGACTTTC. This codes for CASSLYFGTGANVLTF.

The V call is TRBV30, the J call TRBJ1-5; D is uncertain. Germline V gene sequence: CDR1 GTSNPN, CDR2 SVGIG (reference sequence). V dropped 1 base and J dropped 5 bases, with 9 bases sitting between them. The CDR3 totals 13 residues. The CDR3 sequence is CAWSDRIDQPQHF. Written as DNA, the CDR3 is TGTGCCTGGAGTGATCGGATAGATCAGCCCCAGCATTTT.

This clonotype was observed many times. This sequence joins TRBV7-9 and TRBJ1-2; D is ambiguous. Between the trimmed V and J ends, which lost 1 base and 8 bases, there was a span of 11 bases. Germline values: CDR1 SEHNR, CDR2 FQNEAQ (reference sequence). The CDR3 contains 13 residues. The CDR3: CASSLVWQEGYTF. In DNA form, the CDR3 reads TGTGCCAGCAGCTTAGTTTGGCAGGAGGGCTACACCTTC.

This clonotype turned up a few times. V and J are TRBV6-1 and TRBJ2-2; D not resolved. V shed 4 bases and J shed 3 bases, with 15 bases lying between them. CDR1 MNHNS and CDR2 SASEGT come from the germline V gene. The CDR3 totals 16 residues. In nucleotides, the CDR3 is TGTGCCAGCAGTGGCAGACATCTCAGATACACCGGGGAGCTGTTTTTT. The encoded protein is CASSGRHLRYTGELFF.

This clonotype was detected many times. The CDR3 DNA reads as TGTGCCTGGACGGCCGGGGCGGGTCTCCAAGAGACCCAGTACTTC. It encodes CAWTAGAGLQETQYF. The genes are TRBV30 and TRBJ2-5, with D perhaps matching TRBD1 or TRBD2 (5 bases each). Germline loops: CDR1 GTSNPN, CDR2 SVGIG (reference sequence). The CDR3 covers 15 residues. The V end lost 4 bases, the J end lost 1 base, and 16 bases lay between the germline ends. The entire variable domain, with the rest obtained from reference TRBV30 and TRBJ2-5, is as follows: SQTIHQWPATLVQPVGSPLSLECTVEGTSNPNLYWYRQAAGRGLQLLFYSVGIGQISSEVPQNLSASRPQDRQFILSSKKLLLSDSGFYLCAWTAGAGLQETQYFGPGTRLLVL.

This clonotype was counted ten times or more. This rearrangement joins TRBV2 to TRBJ1-1, with D possibly TRBD1 on 6 matching bases. Germline V lookup: CDR1 SNHLY, CDR2 FYNNEI. CDR3 size: 13 residues. Trimming cost V 9 bases and J 1 base, with 12 bases left between them. This CDR3 reads CARTKTGNTEAFF. The CDR3, as DNA: TGTGCCAGGACAAAGACAGGGAACACTGAAGCTTTCTTT.

The DNA for the CDR3 is TGCGCCAGCAGCCAACCTCAGCTGTACGAGCAGTACTTC. It is translated as CASSQPQLYEQYF. This chain links TRBV4-1 with TRBJ2-7; no clear D. Per germline, CDR1 MGHRA and CDR2 YSYEKL. V lost 2 bases, J lost 4 bases, and 9 bases lay in between. This CDR3 has 13 residues.

V usage is TRBV4-1 and J usage is TRBJ2-7, with D maybe TRBD1 (6 bases). The CDR3 extends over 16 amino acids. Between the trimmed V and J ends, which lost 1 base and 3 bases, there was a span of 16 bases. The germline CDR1 and CDR2 sequences are MGHRA and YSYEKL. For the CDR3, the DNA is TGCGCCAGCAGCCAAGGGTTTTCGGACAGCTACTACGAGCAGTACTTC. Translating it yields CASSQGFSDSYYEQYF.

The table lists this clonotype with a few counts. The V gene is TRBV28, the J gene TRBJ2-7; D possibly corresponds to TRBD1 (6 bases). CDR3 length: 13 residues. Trimming removed 6 bases from V and 6 bases from J, with 15 bases in between. Germline CDR1 reads MDHEN; CDR2 reads SYDVKM. CDR3 DNA: TGTGCCAGCAGGGGGGACAAATTCGGCGAGCAGTACTTC. Translation: CASRGDKFGEQYF. Drawing the rest from reference TRBV28 and TRBJ2-7, the complete variable domain is DVKVTQSSRYLVKRTGEKVFLECVQDMDHENMFWYRQDPGLGLRLIYFSYDVKMKEKGDIPEGYSVSREKKERFSLILESASTNQTSMYLCASRGDKFGEQYFGPGTRLTVT.

This sequence joins TRBV29-1 and TRBJ2-7; 7 bases are a match to TRBD1. The length of the CDR3 is 13 residues. The V and J ends lost 4 bases and 2 bases, in that order; junction bases with no gene match: 5. Germline CDR1 reads SQVTM; CDR2 reads ANQGSEA. CDR3 DNA sequence: TGCAGCGTTGTTGGGACAGCACCCTACGAGCAGTACTTC. As protein: CSVVGTAPYEQYF.

This clonotype was observed at least ten times. The rearrangement joins TRBV11-2 to TRBJ1-1; D is unclear. The CDR3 extends over 13 amino acids. The germline V and J ends were trimmed by 0 bases and 8 bases, with 10 bases remaining between them. Germline lookup yields CDR1 SGHAT and CDR2 FQNNGV. This CDR3 reads CASSLDRYNEAFF. As DNA, the CDR3 is TGTGCCAGCAGCTTAGATCGGTACAACGAAGCTTTCTTT.

This clonotype appeared many times. The V gene is TRBV2, the J gene TRBJ1-5; D remains unclear. Per germline, CDR1 SNHLY and CDR2 FYNNEI. V lost 3 bases and J 0 bases, leaving 6 bases between the germline ends. This CDR3 has 14 amino acids. The CDR3: CASSDLGSNQPQHF. The DNA for the CDR3 is TGTGCCAGCAGTGATTTAGGTAGCAATCAGCCCCAGCATTTT.

The chain uses TRBV5-1 and TRBJ2-7, with 15 bases lining up with TRBD2. Germline V gives CDR1 SGHRS, CDR2 YFSETQ. V lost 2 bases and J lost 0; bases outside the gene matches: 6. The CDR3 sequence is 18 residues long. The CDR3 spells CASSFGTSGRRISYEQYF. The CDR3 nucleotides read TGCGCCAGCAGCTTCGGGACTAGCGGGAGGCGGATCTCCTACGAGCAGTACTTC. Together with reference TRBV5-1 and TRBJ2-7, the CDR3 gives the full variable domain: KAGVTQTPRYLIKTRGQQVTLSCSPISGHRSVSWYQQTPGQGLQFLFEYFSETQRNKGNFPGRFSGRQFSNSRSEMNVSTLELGDSALYLCASSFGTSGRRISYEQYFGPGTRLTVT.

Remarks on this clonotype: A much larger clone lies one base from this, so it may be a read error. J is TRBJ2-7 and V is TRBV11-2; weak D call: TRBD2 (5 bases). Per the germline V gene, CDR1 is SGHAT and CDR2 is FQNNGV. The CDR3 loop spans 14 amino acids. Trimming shortened V by 5 bases and J by 5 bases, and 16 bases separated the two germline ends. The CDR3 loop reads CASSKVEAGDEQYF. For the CDR3, the DNA is TGTGCCAGCAGCAAAGTGGAGGCCGGGGACGAGCAGTACTTC.

This clonotype was detected once. Being one base from a much bigger clone, this may be a read error. Given the absence of the conserved phenylalanine or tryptophan at the CDR3 end, a read error is likely. Here the CDR3 reads CASSSTSEGLPYEQYL. The CDR3 nucleotides read TGTGCCAGCAGTAGTACCTCGGAGGGGTTGCCGTACGAGCAGTACCTC. This chain uses TRBV6-1 with TRBJ2-7; TRBD2 is a possible D gene (6 bases). The length of the CDR3 is 16 residues. The germline V gene encodes CDR1 MNHNS and CDR2 SASEGT. Trimming shortened V by 5 bases and J by 4 bases, and 21 bases separated the two germline ends.

This clonotype was seen a handful of times. V gene TRBV9 combines with J gene TRBJ1-2, with TRBD1 matching over 10 bases. The CDR3 covers 16 residues. J lost 7 bases, V lost 1 base, and 10 bases had no gene match. Per the germline V gene, CDR1 is SGDLS and CDR2 is YYNGEE. The CDR3 here is CASSVNRDRGRGGYTF. CDR3 nucleotides: TGTGCCAGCAGCGTAAATCGGGACAGGGGACGGGGTGGCTACACCTTC.

The chain recombines TRBV19 with TRBJ2-5; 10 positions agree with TRBD1. Germline V lookup: CDR1 LNHDA, CDR2 SQIVND (reference sequence). V shed 5 bases, J shed 5 bases, and the junction held 8 bases outside the gene matches. The CDR3 covers 15 residues. The CDR3 coding sequence is TGTGCCAGTAGTCGTCGGACAGGGGGTGTGGAGACCCAGTACTTC. It encodes CASSRRTGGVETQYF. Variable domain in full (rest from reference TRBV19 and TRBJ2-5): DGGITQSPKYLFRKEGQNVTLSCEQNLNHDAMYWYRQDPGQGLRLIYYSQIVNDFQKGDIAEGYSVSREKKESFPLTVTSAQKNPTAFYLCASSRRTGGVETQYFGPGTRLLVL.

The table lists this clonotype with many counts. The chain carries TRBV12-3 or TRBV12-4 and TRBJ1-1; D is perhaps TRBD1 (6 bases). This CDR3 contains 13 residues. The V and J ends lost 8 bases and 8 bases respectively, with 18 bases between them. The CDR3: CASGGRRALEAFF. CDR3 DNA: TGTGCCAGCGGGGGGCGCCGGGCTTTGGAAGCTTTCTTT.

The gene calls are TRBV6-1 and TRBJ1-1; maybe TRBD1 (5 bases). Germline-derived CDR1 and CDR2 are MNHNS and SASEGT. This CDR3 is 12 amino acids long. The V and J ends lost 7 bases and 11 bases respectively, with 17 bases between them. This CDR3 reads CASINRGRVAFF. Here the CDR3 DNA reads TGTGCCAGCATTAACCGGGGACGGGTGGCTTTCTTT.

The rearrangement uses TRBV7-6 and TRBJ2-7; a possible D gene is TRBD1 (6 bases). Germline CDR1 reads SGHVS; CDR2 reads FNYEAQ. With 4 bases removed from V and 6 bases from J, the gap between germline ends came to 13 bases. The CDR3 spans 13 residues. This CDR3 is CASSSGGYVEQYF. CDR3 DNA sequence: TGTGCCAGCAGCTCTGGGGGCTATGTCGAGCAGTACTTC.

Of note for this clonotype: This may stem from a read error, because a much larger clone lies one nucleotide away. V gene TRBV11-2 combines with J gene TRBJ2-7; D is tentatively TRBD1 or TRBD2 (5 bases each). The CDR3 loop spans 14 amino acids. Germline CDR1 and CDR2: SGHAT and FQNNGV. Deletions cut 1 base from V and 5 bases from J, with 12 bases between. The CDR3 spells CASSLGGFPNEQYF. The CDR3 DNA reads as TGTGCCAGCAGCTTAGGGGGGTTTCCTAACGAGCAGTACTTC.

This clonotype appeared many times. The CDR3 DNA sequence: TGTGCCACCAGTGACACACAGGGGGTGAGCAATCAGCCCCAGCATTTT. It codes for CATSDTQGVSNQPQHF. The chain recombines TRBV24-1 with TRBJ1-5, with 8 bases fitting TRBD1. Germline loops: CDR1 KGHDR, CDR2 SFDVKD. The CDR3 is 16 amino acids. J gave up 1 base and V 4 bases, and 5 bases lay outside the gene matches.

This clonotype has a count of ten or more. The gene calls are TRBV28 and TRBJ1-4, with a weak D call TRBD1 (6 bases). CDR3 size: 15 residues. Germline V gene lookup returns CDR1 MDHEN and CDR2 SYDVKM. V gave up 6 bases and J gave up 8 bases, with 19 bases separating them. CDR3 protein: CASRSQGPAREKLFF. DNA for the CDR3: TGTGCCAGCAGGTCACAGGGACCCGCTAGAGAAAAACTGTTTTTT.

A few counts support this clonotype. This sequence joins TRBV20-1 and TRBJ2-7; TRBD2 matches 9 bases. V dropped 6 bases and J dropped 5; count of bases not matched to a gene: 8. The V gene's germline CDR1 is DFQATT and CDR2 SNEGSKA (reference sequence). The CDR3 is made up of 13 amino acids. The CDR3 loop reads CSATGTSSHEQYF. In DNA form, the CDR3 reads TGCAGTGCCACCGGGACTAGCAGTCACGAGCAGTACTTC.

The table lists this clonotype with many counts. This chain uses TRBV27 with TRBJ2-7; D is perhaps TRBD2 (5 bases). This CDR3 is built from 16 residues. The germline CDR1 and CDR2 sequences are MNHEY and SMNVEV (reference sequence). Trimming took off 7 bases at V and 3 bases at J, with 22 bases between the two ends. This CDR3 reads CASIAWRYHSGYEQYF. CDR3 sequence (DNA): TGTGCCAGCATTGCGTGGCGGTATCACAGCGGCTACGAGCAGTACTTC.

The table lists this clonotype with many counts. This sequence joins TRBV6-2 or TRBV6-3 and TRBJ1-1, with no clear D. CDR3 length: 16 residues. V shed 0 bases and J shed 7 bases, with 18 bases lying between them. Looked up from germline, CDR1 is MNHEY and CDR2 is SVGEGT. CDR3 sequence (DNA): TGTGCCAGCAGTTACTCAAGGGAGGCGGGTCACTTTGAAGCTTTCTTT. Its protein product is CASSYSREAGHFEAFF.